These 24 T cell receptor beta chains share one sample of origin, sequenced in a study of OX40 agonist ivuxolimab in advanced cancers. This table comes from immunoSEQ multiplex PCR, and its TCRdb copy is limited to in-frame clones, with some not included. The profile covers roughly 150,000 clones, with 94% appearing a single time and 0.31% taken by the ten largest. Source: CD4+ or CD8+ T cells sorted from blood, taken in a trial of the OX40 agonist ivuxolimab. The receptor set was obtained from an adult with an advanced solid tumor such as melanoma, head and neck, liver or kidney cancer.

This clone was counted a single time. J is TRBJ1-4 and V is TRBV10-1, with a tentative D call TRBD1 (5 bases). Trimming removed 2 bases from V and 8 bases from J, with 12 bases in between. The germline gives CDR1 WNHNN, CDR2 SYGVQD (reference sequence). This CDR3 is built from 14 residues. This CDR3 reads CASSEPGGEEKLFF. In DNA, the CDR3 is TGCGCCAGCAGTGAGCCCGGGGGAGAAGAAAAACTGTTTTTT.

The V gene is TRBV28, the J gene TRBJ2-5; D gene unclear. Trimming removed 6 bases from V and 2 bases from J, with 4 bases in between. The germline V gene encodes CDR1 MDHEN and CDR2 SYDVKM. CDR3 size: 11 residues. Here the CDR3 reads CASREQETQYF. CDR3 DNA sequence: TGTGCCAGCAGGGAGCAAGAGACCCAGTACTTC.

This chain uses TRBV6-5 with TRBJ2-1; 9 bases map to TRBD2. V shed 6 bases and J 10 bases; nucleotides not matched to a gene: 13. The CDR3 spans 15 residues. CDR1 and CDR2 (germline): MNHEY, SVGAGI. The chain's CDR3 is CASRGWASGEDEQFF. The CDR3 DNA reads TGTGCCAGCAGAGGGTGGGCTAGCGGGGAGGACGAGCAGTTCTTC.

The V and J genes are TRBV10-3 and TRBJ2-2; 7 bases line up with TRBD1. Trimming cost V 7 bases and J 1 base; bases outside gene matches: 3. The CDR3 extends over 14 amino acids. From germline, CDR1 is ENHRY and CDR2 SYGVKD. CDR3 sequence: CAITRTGNTGELFF. The CDR3 nucleotides read TGTGCCATCACCCGGACAGGGAACACCGGGGAGCTGTTTTTT.

The J gene is TRBJ1-2, the V gene TRBV27, with D possibly being TRBD1 (6 bases). Per the germline V gene, CDR1 is MNHEY and CDR2 is SMNVEV (reference sequence). The CDR3 totals 13 residues. Trimming removed 4 bases from V and 4 bases from J, with 10 bases in between. Written as DNA, the CDR3 is TGTGCCAGCAGTTCCCAGGGGATCTATGGCTACACCTTC. Protein: CASSSQGIYGYTF.

This sequence joins TRBV15 and TRBJ2-7, with D tentatively TRBD1 (6 bases). There are 13 residues in the CDR3. The germline CDR1 and CDR2 sequences are LNHNV and YYDKDF (reference sequence). The ends were cut back, 5 bases at V and 5 bases at J, with 13 bases in the middle. CDR3 protein: CATSVLQGHEQYF. Written as DNA, the CDR3 is TGTGCCACCAGCGTACTACAGGGCCACGAGCAGTACTTC.

This clone was observed a single time. This chain connects TRBV5-4 to TRBJ2-7; D is perhaps TRBD1 (6 bases). The CDR3 is 15 amino acids. Between the trimmed V and J ends, which lost 4 bases and 3 bases, there was a span of 17 bases. Germline V gene lookup returns CDR1 SGHNT and CDR2 YYREEE (reference sequence). The DNA of the CDR3 is TGTGCCAGCAGCGTATACAGGGAGTCGATCTACGAGCAGTACTTC. It encodes CASSVYRESIYEQYF.

The rearrangement uses TRBV7-3 and TRBJ2-6, with D possibly being TRBD2 (6 bases). V lost 9 bases and J lost 0, with 9 bases in between. Germline CDR1 is SGHTA and CDR2 is FQGTGA. The length of the CDR3 is 14 residues. Here the CDR3 reads CASGEVSGANVLTF. CDR3 coding DNA: TGTGCCAGTGGGGAGGTCTCTGGGGCCAACGTCCTGACTTTC.

The chain employs TRBV5-1 and TRBJ2-5, with D unclear. The CDR3 has 19 amino acids. V was trimmed by 0 bases and J by 5 bases, leaving 26 bases between them. CDR1 is SGHRS and CDR2 is YFSETQ in the germline V gene. The CDR3 sequence: CASSLDPSRRTQSLETQYF. The DNA for the CDR3 is TGCGCCAGCAGCTTGGACCCTTCCCGCAGAACCCAGAGCTTGGAGACCCAGTACTTC.

V is TRBV27 and J is TRBJ1-5, with D possibly matching TRBD1 (6 bases). The CDR3 covers 16 residues. Trimming shortened V by 5 bases and J by 3 bases, and 17 bases separated the two germline ends. The germline gives CDR1 MNHEY, CDR2 SMNVEV (reference sequence). The DNA of the CDR3 is TGTGCCAGCAGTCTTAGCCCGGACAGTCTCAATCAGCCCCAGCATTTT. As protein: CASSLSPDSLNQPQHF.

The rearrangement uses TRBV28 and TRBJ2-2, with TRBD1 as a possible D gene (6 bases). This CDR3 region has 16 residues. In germline, CDR1 is MDHEN, CDR2 SYDVKM. V was clipped by 7 bases and J by 2 bases, with 17 bases between them. CDR3 bases: TGTGCCAGCACCCCTTCGGGCAGGGGAAACACCGGGGAGCTGTTTTTT. It encodes CASTPSGRGNTGELFF.

The gene calls are TRBV19 and TRBJ1-1; the match to TRBD1 covers 10 bases. With 6 bases clipped from V and 0 bases from J, the junction kept 7 bases outside the gene matches. The germline CDR1 and CDR2 sequences are LNHDA and SQIVND (reference sequence). The CDR3 runs to 16 residues. In DNA form, the CDR3 reads TGTGCCAGTAGCCTCCGACAGGGGGCGGTGAACACTGAAGCTTTCTTT. This translates into CASSLRQGAVNTEAFF.

The V call is TRBV9, the J call TRBJ1-3; D perhaps matches TRBD1 (5 bases). The germline V and J ends were trimmed by 0 bases and 4 bases, with 17 bases remaining between them. There are 17 residues in the CDR3. The germline gives CDR1 SGDLS, CDR2 YYNGEE. The CDR3 sequence is CASSVDGGSGGGNTIYF. The CDR3 coding sequence is TGTGCCAGCAGCGTAGATGGGGGGTCGGGAGGCGGAAACACCATATATTTT.

V is TRBV19 and J is TRBJ1-5, with D tentatively TRBD1 (5 bases). Germline assignment: CDR1 LNHDA and CDR2 SQIVND (reference sequence). The V end lost 3 bases, the J end lost 2 bases, and 11 bases lay between the germline ends. This CDR3 comprises 15 residues. The DNA for the CDR3 is TGTGCCAGTAGTATGGGGGTCGTTGGCAATCAGCCCCAGCATTTT. Amino acid sequence: CASSMGVVGNQPQHF.

The chain employs TRBV27 and TRBJ2-3; TRBD1 aligns across 9 bases. This CDR3 is 15 amino acids long. V dropped 2 bases and J dropped 5; count of bases not matched to a gene: 5. Germline-derived CDR1 and CDR2 are MNHEY and SMNVEV (reference sequence). The CDR3, as DNA: TGTGCCAGCAGTTTACGGACAGGGGTGGGAGATACGCAGTATTTT. It yields the protein CASSLRTGVGDTQYF.

This rearrangement joins TRBV7-2 to TRBJ1-2, with TRBD1 matching 7 bases. The CDR3 consists of 14 residues. V lost 10 bases to trimming and J lost 5 bases; unmatched junction nucleotides: 13. CDR1 and CDR2 (germline): SGHTA, FQGNSA. CDR3 amino acids: CATTRTGQGYGYTF. CDR3 in DNA: TGTGCCACCACGCGGACAGGCCAGGGTTATGGCTACACCTTC.

V gene TRBV5-6 combines with J gene TRBJ2-1, with D perhaps matching TRBD2 (5 bases). Germline V gene data show CDR1 as SGHDT and CDR2 as YYEEEE. V was clipped by 0 bases and J by 3 bases, with 10 bases between them. This CDR3 is built from 15 residues. CDR3 nucleotide sequence: TGTGCCAGCAGCTTGGGGCGGGTTTTCTACAATGAGCAGTTCTTC. Translated, it gives CASSLGRVFYNEQFF.

The V gene is TRBV6-6, the J gene TRBJ2-2; D remains unclear. Germline V CDR1 and CDR2: MNHNY, SVGAGI (reference sequence). The length of the CDR3 is 15 residues. Trimming left V 3 bases short and J 0 bases short, with 8 bases between. This CDR3 reads CASSYWDPNTGELFF. CDR3 nucleotides: TGTGCCAGCAGTTATTGGGATCCGAACACCGGGGAGCTGTTTTTT.

This chain joins TRBV7-8 and TRBJ1-1; 7 bases are shared with TRBD1. After removal of 1 base from V and 5 bases from J, the junction contained 10 bases not matched to a gene. CDR3 length: 16 residues. From germline, CDR1 is SGHVS and CDR2 FQNEAQ. CDR3 region: CASSLESQGVGTEAFF. The CDR3 region has the DNA TGTGCCAGCAGCTTAGAGTCCCAGGGGGTAGGAACTGAAGCTTTCTTT.

CDR3 in DNA: TGTGCCAGCAGCCCCGGGACATCCGTCATCGTCACGCAGTATTTT. Protein product: CASSPGTSVIVTQYF. The chain employs TRBV27 and TRBJ2-3, with D perhaps TRBD1 (6 bases). This CDR3 contains 15 residues. V dropped 6 bases and J dropped 9 bases, with 22 bases sitting between them. The germline CDR1 and CDR2 sequences are MNHEY and SMNVEV (reference sequence).

The chain carries TRBV9 and TRBJ1-2, with a weak D call TRBD1 (5 bases). The germline CDR1 and CDR2 sequences are SGDLS and YYNGEE. The CDR3 loop spans 14 amino acids. V shed 2 bases and J shed 4 bases, with 12 bases lying between them. The CDR3 DNA reads TGTGCCAGCAGCGTGGCGCAGGGAGGCTATGGCTACACCTTC. Translating it yields CASSVAQGGYGYTF.

V gene TRBV19 combines with J gene TRBJ1-1, with D unresolved. The germline CDR1 and CDR2 sequences are LNHDA and SQIVND (reference sequence). With 5 bases removed from V and 4 bases from J, the gap between germline ends came to 14 bases. The CDR3 is 14 residues long. CDR3 DNA sequence: TGTGCCAGTAGTCATAGCAGAGCGGGCACTGAAGCTTTCTTT. It translates to CASSHSRAGTEAFF.

The chain joins TRBV5-6 to TRBJ1-3; D remains ambiguous. This CDR3 spans 17 amino acids. Germline V gene data show CDR1 as SGHDT and CDR2 as YYEEEE. V was cut by 0 bases and J by 0 bases, with 13 bases left in between. This CDR3 is CASSLGYTSISGNTIYF. The CDR3 DNA reads TGTGCCAGCAGCTTGGGGTACACCTCGATCTCTGGAAACACCATATATTTT.

The rearrangement joins TRBV6-1 to TRBJ2-7; D is tentatively TRBD1 or TRBD2 (6 bases each). Germline V gene data show CDR1 as MNHNS and CDR2 as SASEGT. The CDR3 has 13 amino acids. Trimming removed 5 bases from V and 6 bases from J, with 14 bases in between. The CDR3 nucleotides are TGTGCCAGCAGTCCCCTCCGGGGGCGCGAGCAGTACTTC. Amino acid sequence: CASSPLRGREQYF.